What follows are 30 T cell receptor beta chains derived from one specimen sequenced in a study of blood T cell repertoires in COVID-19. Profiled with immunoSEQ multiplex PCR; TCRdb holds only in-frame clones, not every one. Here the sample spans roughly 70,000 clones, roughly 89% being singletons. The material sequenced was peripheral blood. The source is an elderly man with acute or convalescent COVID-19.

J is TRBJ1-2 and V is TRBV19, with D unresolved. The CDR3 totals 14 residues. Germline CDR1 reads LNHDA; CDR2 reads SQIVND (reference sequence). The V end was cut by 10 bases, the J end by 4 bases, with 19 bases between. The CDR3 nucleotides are TGTGCCACCACATCCGGAGGGTTGGGCTATGGCTACACCTTC. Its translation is CATTSGGLGYGYTF.

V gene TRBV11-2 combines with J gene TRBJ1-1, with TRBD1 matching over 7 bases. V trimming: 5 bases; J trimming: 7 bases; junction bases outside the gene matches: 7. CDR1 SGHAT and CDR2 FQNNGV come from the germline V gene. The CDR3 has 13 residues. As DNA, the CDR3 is TGTGCCAGCAGCCTCGACAGGGAGGATGAAGCTTTCTTT. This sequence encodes CASSLDREDEAFF.

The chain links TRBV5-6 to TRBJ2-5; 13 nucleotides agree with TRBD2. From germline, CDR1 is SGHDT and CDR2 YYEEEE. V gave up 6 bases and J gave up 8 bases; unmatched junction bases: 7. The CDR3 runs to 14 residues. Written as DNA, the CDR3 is TGTGCCAGCACGGGACTAGCGGGGACCGGAACCCAGTACTTC. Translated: CASTGLAGTGTQYF.

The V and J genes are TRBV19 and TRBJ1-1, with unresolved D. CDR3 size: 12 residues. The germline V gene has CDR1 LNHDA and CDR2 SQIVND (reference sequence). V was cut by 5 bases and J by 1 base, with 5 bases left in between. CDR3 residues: CASSPRNTEAFF. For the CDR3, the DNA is TGTGCCAGTAGTCCCCGGAACACTGAAGCTTTCTTT.

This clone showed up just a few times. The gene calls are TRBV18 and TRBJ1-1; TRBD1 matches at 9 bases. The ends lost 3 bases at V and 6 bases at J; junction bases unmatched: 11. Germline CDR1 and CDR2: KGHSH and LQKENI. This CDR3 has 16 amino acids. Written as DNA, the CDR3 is TGTGCCAGCTCACCGCGAACAGGGGGCATGGCCGCTGAAGCTTTCTTT. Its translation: CASSPRTGGMAAEAFF.

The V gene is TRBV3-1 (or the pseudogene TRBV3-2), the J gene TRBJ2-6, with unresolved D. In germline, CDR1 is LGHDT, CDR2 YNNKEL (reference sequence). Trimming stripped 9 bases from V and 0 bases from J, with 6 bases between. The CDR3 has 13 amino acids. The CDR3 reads CASTVSGANVLTF. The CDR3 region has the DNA TGTGCCAGTACAGTCTCTGGGGCCAACGTCCTGACTTTC.

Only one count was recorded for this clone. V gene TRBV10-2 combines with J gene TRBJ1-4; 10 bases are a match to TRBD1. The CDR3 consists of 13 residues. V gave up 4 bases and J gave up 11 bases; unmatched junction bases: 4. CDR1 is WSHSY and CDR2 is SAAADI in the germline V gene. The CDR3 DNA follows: TGCGCCAGCAGTGGACAGGGGGCACTGAAACTGTTTTTT. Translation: CASSGQGALKLFF.

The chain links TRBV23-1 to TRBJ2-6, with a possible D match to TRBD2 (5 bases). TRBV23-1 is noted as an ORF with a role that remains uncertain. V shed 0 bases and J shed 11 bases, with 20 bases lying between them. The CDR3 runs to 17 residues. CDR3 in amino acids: CASSQSVRALLRDVLTF. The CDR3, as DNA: TGCGCCAGCAGTCAATCGGTGAGGGCCCTCCTACGCGACGTCCTGACTTTC.

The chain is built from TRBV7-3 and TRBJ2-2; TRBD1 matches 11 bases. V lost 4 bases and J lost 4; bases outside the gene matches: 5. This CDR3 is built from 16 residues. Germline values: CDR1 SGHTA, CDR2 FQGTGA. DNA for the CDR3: TGTGCCAGCAGCTCCCCGGGACAGGGGGGCACCGGGGAGCTGTTTTTT. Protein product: CASSSPGQGGTGELFF.

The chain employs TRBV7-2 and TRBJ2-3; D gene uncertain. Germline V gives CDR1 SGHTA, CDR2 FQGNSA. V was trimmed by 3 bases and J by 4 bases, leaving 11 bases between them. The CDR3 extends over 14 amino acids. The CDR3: CASSFIGSSDTQYF. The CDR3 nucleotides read TGTGCCAGCAGCTTTATCGGTAGCTCAGATACGCAGTATTTT.

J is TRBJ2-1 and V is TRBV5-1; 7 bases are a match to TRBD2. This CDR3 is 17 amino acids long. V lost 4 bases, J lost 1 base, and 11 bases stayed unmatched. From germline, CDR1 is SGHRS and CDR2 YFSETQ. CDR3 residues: CASSETPTSESYNEQFF. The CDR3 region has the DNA TGCGCCAGCAGCGAAACCCCCACTAGCGAATCCTACAATGAGCAGTTCTTC.

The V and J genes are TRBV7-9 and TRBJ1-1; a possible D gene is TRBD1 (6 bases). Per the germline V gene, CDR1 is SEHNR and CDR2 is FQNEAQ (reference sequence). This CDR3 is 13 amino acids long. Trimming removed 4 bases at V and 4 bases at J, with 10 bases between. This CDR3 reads CASSSQGSTEAFF. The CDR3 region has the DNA TGTGCCAGCAGCTCACAGGGATCCACTGAAGCTTTCTTT.

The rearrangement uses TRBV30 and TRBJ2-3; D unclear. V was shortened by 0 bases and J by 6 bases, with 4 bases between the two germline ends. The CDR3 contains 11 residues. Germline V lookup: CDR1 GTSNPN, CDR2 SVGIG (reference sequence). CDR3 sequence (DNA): TGTGCCTGGAGTGTCGGGGATACGCAGTATTTT. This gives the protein CAWSVGDTQYF.

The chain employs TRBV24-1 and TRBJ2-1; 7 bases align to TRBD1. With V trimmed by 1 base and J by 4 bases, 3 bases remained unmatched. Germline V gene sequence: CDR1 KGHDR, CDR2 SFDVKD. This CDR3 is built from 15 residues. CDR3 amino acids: CATSDFRDSYNEQFF. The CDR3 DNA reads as TGTGCCACCAGTGATTTTAGGGACAGTTACAATGAGCAGTTCTTC.

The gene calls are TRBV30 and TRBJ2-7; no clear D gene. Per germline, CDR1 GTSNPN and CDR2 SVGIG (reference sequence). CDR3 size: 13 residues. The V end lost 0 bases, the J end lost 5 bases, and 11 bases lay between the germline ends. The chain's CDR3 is CAWSVRLRNEQYF. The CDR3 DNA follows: TGTGCCTGGAGTGTACGGTTGAGGAACGAGCAGTACTTC.

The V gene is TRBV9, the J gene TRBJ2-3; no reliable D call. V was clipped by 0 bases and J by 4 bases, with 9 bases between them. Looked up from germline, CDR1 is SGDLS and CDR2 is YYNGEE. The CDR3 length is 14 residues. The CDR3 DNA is TGTGCCAGCAGCGTAGACGGAGCTCCAGATACGCAGTATTTT. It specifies CASSVDGAPDTQYF.

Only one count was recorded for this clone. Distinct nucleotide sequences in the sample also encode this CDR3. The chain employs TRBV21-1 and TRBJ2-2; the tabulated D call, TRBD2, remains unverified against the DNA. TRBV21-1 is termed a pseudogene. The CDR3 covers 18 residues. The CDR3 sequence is CASSKERTSGANTGELFF. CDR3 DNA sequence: TGTGCTAGCAGCAAAGAAAGGACTAGCGGTGCGAACACCGGGGAGCTGTTTTTT.

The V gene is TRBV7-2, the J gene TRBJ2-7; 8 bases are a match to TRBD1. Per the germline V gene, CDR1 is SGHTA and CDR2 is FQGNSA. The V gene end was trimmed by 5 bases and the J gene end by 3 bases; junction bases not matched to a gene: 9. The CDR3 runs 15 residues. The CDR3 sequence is CASSTQGGSFYEQYF. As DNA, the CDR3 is TGTGCCAGCAGCACACAGGGGGGCTCCTTCTACGAGCAGTACTTC.

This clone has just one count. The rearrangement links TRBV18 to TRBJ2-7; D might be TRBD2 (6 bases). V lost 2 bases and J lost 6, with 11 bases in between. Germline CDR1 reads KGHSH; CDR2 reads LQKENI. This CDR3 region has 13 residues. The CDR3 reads CASSPIPSAEQYF. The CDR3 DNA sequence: TGTGCCAGCTCACCAATCCCTAGCGCCGAGCAGTACTTC.

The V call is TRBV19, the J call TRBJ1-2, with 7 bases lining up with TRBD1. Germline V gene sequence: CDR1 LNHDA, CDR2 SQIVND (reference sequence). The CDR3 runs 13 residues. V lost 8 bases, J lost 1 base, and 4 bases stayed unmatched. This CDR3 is CASRDRNNYGYTF. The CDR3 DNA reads TGTGCCAGTCGGGACAGAAATAACTATGGCTACACCTTC.

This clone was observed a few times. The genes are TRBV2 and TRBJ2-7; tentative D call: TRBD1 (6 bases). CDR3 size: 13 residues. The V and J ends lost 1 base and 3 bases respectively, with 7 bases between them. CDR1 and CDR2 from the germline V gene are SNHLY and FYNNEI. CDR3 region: CASSEDRVYEQYF. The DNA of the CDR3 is TGTGCCAGCAGTGAAGACAGGGTCTACGAGCAGTACTTC.

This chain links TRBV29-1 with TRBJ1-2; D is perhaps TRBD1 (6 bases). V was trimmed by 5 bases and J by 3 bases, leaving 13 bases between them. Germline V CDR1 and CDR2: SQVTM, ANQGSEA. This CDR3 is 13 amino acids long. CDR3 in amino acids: CSVLRGADYGYTF. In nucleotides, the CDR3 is TGCAGCGTTCTCCGGGGGGCGGACTATGGCTACACCTTC.

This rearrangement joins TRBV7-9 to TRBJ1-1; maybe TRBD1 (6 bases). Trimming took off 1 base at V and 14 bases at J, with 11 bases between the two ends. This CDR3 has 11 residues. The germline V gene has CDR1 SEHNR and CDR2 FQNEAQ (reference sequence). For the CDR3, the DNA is TGTGCCAGCAGCTTAGGGGGGCGCCCGTTCTTT. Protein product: CASSLGGRPFF.

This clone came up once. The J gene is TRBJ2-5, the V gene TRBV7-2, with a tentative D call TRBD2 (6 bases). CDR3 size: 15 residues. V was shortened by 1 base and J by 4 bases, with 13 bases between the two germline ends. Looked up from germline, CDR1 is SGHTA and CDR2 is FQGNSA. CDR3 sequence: CASSLDGRELETQYF. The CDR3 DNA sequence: TGTGCCAGCAGCTTAGATGGCCGGGAGCTAGAGACCCAGTACTTC.

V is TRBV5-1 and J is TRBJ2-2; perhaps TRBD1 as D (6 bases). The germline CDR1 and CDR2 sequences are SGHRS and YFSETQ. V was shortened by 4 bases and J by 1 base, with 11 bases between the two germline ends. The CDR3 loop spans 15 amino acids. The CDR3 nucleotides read TGCGCCAGCAGCCGACCGGGACAGAACACCGGGGAGCTGTTTTTT. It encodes CASSRPGQNTGELFF. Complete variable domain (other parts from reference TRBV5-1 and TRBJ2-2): KAGVTQTPRYLIKTRGQQVTLSCSPISGHRSVSWYQQTPGQGLQFLFEYFSETQRNKGNFPGRFSGRQFSNSRSEMNVSTLELGDSALYLCASSRPGQNTGELFFGEGSRLTVL.

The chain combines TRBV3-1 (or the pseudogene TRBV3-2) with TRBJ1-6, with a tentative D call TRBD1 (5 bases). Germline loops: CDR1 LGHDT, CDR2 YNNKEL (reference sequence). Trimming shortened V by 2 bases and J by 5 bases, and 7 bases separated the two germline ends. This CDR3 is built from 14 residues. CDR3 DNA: TGTGCCAGCAGCCAAAAACAGGATAATTCACCCCTCCACTTT. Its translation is CASSQKQDNSPLHF.

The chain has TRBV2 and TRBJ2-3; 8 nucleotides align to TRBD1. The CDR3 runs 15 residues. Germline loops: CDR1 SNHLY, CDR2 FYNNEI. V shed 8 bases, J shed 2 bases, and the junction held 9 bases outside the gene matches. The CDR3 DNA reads TGTGCCAGCGCCGTGGGGACAGGAGACACAGATACGCAGTATTTT. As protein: CASAVGTGDTDTQYF.

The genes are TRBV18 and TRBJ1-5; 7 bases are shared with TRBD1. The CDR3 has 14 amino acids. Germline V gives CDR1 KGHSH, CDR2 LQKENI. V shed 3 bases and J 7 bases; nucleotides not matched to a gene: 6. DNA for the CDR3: TGTGCCAGCTCACCCGGGACAGTTGGGCAGCCCCAGCATTTT. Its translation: CASSPGTVGQPQHF.

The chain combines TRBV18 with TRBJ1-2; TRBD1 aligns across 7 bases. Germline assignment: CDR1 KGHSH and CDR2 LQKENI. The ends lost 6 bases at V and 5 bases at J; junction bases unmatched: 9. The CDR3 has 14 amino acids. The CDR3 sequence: CASSARQGLYGYTF. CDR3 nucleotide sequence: TGTGCCAGCTCGGCTAGACAGGGCCTATATGGCTACACCTTC. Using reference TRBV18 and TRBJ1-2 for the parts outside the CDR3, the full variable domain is NAGVMQNPRHLVRRRGQEARLRCSPMKGHSHVYWYRQLPEEGLKFMVYLQKENIIDESGMPKERFSAEFPKEGPSILRIQQVVRGDSAAYFCASSARQGLYGYTFGSGTRLTVV.

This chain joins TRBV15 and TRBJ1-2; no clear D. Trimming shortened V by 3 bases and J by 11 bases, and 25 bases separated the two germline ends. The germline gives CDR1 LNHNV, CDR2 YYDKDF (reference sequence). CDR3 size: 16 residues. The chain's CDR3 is CATSSSSGLGTRAYTF. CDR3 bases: TGTGCCACCAGCAGTTCAAGCGGCCTGGGAACCCGAGCATACACCTTC.